This T cell receptor beta chain was recorded in a study of control samples from healthy donors and cancer patients. The length of the CDR3 is 14 residues. Per the germline V gene, CDR1 is MNHEY and CDR2 is SVGAGI. V was shortened by 7 bases and J by 4 bases, with 13 bases between the two germline ends. Assay: immunoSEQ multiplex PCR; the TCRdb copy retains only in-frame clones and omits some. The sample includes around 110,000 clones, 93% of them seen just once. Input material: blood. The sequence derives from a man younger than 45 in good health. The chain is built from TRBV6-5 and TRBJ2-2; D perhaps matches TRBD2 (6 bases). This chain's CDR3 is CASNFLGGTGELFF. The CDR3 DNA is TGTGCCAGCAATTTCCTGGGGGGCACCGGGGAGCTGTTTTTT.